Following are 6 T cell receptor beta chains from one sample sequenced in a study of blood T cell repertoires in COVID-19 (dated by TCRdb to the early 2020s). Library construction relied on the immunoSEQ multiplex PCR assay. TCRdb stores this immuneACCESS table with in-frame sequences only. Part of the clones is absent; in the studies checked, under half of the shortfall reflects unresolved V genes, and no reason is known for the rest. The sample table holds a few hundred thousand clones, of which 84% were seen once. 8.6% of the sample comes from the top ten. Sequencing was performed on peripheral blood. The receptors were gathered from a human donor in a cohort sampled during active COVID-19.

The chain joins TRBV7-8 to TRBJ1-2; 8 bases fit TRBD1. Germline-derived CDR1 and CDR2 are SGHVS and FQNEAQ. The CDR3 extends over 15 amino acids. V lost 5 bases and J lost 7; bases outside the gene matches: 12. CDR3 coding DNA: TGTGCCAGCAGCCTGATTCCGGGACAGGAACGTGGCTACACCTTC. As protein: CASSLIPGQERGYTF.

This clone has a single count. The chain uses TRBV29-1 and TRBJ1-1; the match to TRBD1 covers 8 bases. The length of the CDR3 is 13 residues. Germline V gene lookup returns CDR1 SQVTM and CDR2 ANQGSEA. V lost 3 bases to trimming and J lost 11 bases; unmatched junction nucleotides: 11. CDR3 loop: CSVESGDRSRAFF. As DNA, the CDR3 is TGCAGCGTTGAGTCCGGGGACAGGAGTAGGGCTTTCTTT. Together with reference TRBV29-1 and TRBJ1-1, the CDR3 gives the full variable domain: SAVISQKPSRDICQRGTSLTIQCQVDSQVTMMFWYRQQPGQSLTLIATANQGSEATYESGFVIDKFPISRPNLTFSTLTVSNMSPEDSSIYLCSVESGDRSRAFFGQGTRLTVV.

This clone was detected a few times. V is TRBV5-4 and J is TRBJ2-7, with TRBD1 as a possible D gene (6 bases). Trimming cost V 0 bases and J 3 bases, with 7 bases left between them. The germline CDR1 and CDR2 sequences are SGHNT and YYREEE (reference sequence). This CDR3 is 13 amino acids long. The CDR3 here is CASSLVDSYEQYF. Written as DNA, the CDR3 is TGTGCCAGCAGCTTGGTGGACAGCTACGAGCAGTACTTC.

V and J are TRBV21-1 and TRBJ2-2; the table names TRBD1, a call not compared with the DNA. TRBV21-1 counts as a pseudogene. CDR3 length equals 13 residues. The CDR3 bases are TGTGCCAGCAGCAAAGTAGGGGCCGGGGAGCTGTTTTTT. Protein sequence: CASSKVGAGELFF.

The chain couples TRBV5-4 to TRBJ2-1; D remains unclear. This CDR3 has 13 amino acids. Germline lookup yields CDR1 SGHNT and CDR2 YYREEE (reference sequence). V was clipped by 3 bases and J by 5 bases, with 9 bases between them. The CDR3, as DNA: TGTGCCAGCAGCTCCGGAGCTCACAATGAGCAGTTCTTC. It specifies CASSSGAHNEQFF.

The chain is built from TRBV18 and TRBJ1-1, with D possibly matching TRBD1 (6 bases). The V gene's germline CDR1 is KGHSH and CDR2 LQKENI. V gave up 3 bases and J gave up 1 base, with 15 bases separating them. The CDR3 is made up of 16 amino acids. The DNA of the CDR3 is TGTGCCAGCTCACCGACTCAAGGACAGTCGAACACTGAAGCTTTCTTT. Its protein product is CASSPTQGQSNTEAFF.